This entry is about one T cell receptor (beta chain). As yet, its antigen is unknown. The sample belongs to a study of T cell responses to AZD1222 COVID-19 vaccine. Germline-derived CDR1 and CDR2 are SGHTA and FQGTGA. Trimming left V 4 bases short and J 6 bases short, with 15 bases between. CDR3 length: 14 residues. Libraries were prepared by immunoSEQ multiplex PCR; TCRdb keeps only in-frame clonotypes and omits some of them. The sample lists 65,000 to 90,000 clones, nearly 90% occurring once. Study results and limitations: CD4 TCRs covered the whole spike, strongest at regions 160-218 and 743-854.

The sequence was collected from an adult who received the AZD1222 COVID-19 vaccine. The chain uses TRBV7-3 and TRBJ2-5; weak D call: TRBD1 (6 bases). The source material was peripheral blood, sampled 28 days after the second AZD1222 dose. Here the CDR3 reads CASSSTGRGQTQYF. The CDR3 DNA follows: TGTGCCAGCAGCTCAACAGGGCGTGGCCAGACCCAGTACTTC.